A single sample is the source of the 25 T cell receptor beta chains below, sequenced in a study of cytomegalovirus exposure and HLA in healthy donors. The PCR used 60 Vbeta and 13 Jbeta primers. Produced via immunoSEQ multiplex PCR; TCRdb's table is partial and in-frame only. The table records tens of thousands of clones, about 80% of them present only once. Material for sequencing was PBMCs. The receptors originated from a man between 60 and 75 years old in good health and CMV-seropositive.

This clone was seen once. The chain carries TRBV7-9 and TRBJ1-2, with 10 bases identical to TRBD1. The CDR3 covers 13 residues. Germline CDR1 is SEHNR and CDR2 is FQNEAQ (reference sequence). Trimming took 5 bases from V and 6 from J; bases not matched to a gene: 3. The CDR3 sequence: CASSKGQGNGYTF. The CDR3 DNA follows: TGTGCCAGCAGCAAGGGACAGGGGAATGGCTACACCTTC.

CDR3 in DNA: TGTGCCAGCAGCTGGAGGACAGGGCTAACTAATGAAAAACTGTTTTTT. This encodes CASSWRTGLTNEKLFF. V gene TRBV5-6 combines with J gene TRBJ1-4; TRBD1 matches 8 bases. Germline-derived CDR1 and CDR2 are SGHDT and YYEEEE. The CDR3 spans 16 residues. With 3 bases clipped from V and 1 base from J, the junction kept 5 bases outside the gene matches. Looking up the rest from reference TRBV5-6 and TRBJ1-4 gives the full variable domain: DAGVTQSPTHLIKTRGQQVTLRCSPKSGHDTVSWYQQALGQGPQFIFQYYEEEERQRGNFPDRFSGHQFPNYSSELNVNALLLGDSALYLCASSWRTGLTNEKLFFGSGTQLSVL.

The DNA for the CDR3 is TGTGCCAGCAGCTTAGAGGCACTAGCGGGAGCCGGCGAGCAGTACTTC. The encoded protein is CASSLEALAGAGEQYF. The chain has TRBV11-3 and TRBJ2-7, with TRBD2 matching 11 bases. The length of the CDR3 is 16 residues. The junction had 7 bases not matched to a gene; V was cut back by 0 bases and J by 6 bases. From germline, CDR1 is SGHNT and CDR2 YENEEA.

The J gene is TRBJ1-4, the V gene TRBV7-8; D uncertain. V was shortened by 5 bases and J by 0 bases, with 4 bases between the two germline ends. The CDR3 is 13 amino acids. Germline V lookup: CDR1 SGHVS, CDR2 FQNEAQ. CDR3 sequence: CASSPTTNEKLFF. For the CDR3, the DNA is TGTGCCAGCAGCCCAACAACTAATGAAAAACTGTTTTTT.

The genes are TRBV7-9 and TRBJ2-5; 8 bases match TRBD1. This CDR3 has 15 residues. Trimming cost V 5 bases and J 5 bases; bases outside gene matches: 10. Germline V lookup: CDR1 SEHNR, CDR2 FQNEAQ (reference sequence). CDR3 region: CASSPGQGGLETQYF. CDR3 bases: TGTGCCAGCAGCCCCGGACAGGGTGGTTTGGAGACCCAGTACTTC.

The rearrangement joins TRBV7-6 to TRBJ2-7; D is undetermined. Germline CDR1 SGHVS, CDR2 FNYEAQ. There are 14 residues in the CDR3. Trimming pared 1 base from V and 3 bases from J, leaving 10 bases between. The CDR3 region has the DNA TGTGCCAGCAGCTTAGGGGCCGTTGACTACGAGCAGTACTTC. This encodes CASSLGAVDYEQYF.

This chain's CDR3 is CASSQDPIHTDTQYF. CDR3 DNA sequence: TGTGCCAGCAGCCAAGATCCAATTCACACAGATACGCAGTATTTT. The V and J genes are TRBV14 and TRBJ2-3; no reliable D call. Trimming shortened V by 0 bases and J by 2 bases, and 9 bases separated the two germline ends. Germline CDR1 is SGHDN and CDR2 is FVKESK. The CDR3 contains 15 residues.

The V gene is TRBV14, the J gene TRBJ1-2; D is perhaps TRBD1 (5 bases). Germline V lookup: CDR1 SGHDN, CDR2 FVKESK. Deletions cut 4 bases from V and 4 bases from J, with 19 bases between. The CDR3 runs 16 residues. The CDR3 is CASSPGGGGLAYGYTF. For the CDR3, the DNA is TGTGCCAGCAGCCCTGGCGGGGGAGGGCTGGCCTATGGCTACACCTTC.

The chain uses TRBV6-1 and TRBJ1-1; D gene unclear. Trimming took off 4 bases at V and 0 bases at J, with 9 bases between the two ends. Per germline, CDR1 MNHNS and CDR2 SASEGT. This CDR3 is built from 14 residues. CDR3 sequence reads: CASSVTALNTEAFF. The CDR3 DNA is TGTGCCAGCAGTGTTACAGCACTGAACACTGAAGCTTTCTTT.

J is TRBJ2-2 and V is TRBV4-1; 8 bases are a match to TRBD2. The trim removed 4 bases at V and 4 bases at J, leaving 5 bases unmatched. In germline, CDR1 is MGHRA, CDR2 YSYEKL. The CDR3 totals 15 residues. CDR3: CASSLITSGTGELFF. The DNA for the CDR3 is TGCGCCAGCAGCCTCATCACTAGCGGCACCGGGGAGCTGTTTTTT.

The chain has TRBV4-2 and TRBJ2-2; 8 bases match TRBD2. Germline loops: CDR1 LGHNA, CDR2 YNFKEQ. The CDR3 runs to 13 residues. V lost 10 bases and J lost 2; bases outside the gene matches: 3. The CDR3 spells CATTSGNTGELFF. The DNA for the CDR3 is TGTGCCACTACTAGCGGAAACACCGGGGAGCTGTTTTTT.

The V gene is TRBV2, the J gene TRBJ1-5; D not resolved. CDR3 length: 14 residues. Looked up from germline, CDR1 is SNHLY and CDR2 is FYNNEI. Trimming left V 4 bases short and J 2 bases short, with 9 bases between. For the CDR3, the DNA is TGTGCCAGCAGTGGGAGGGTTGGCAATCAGCCCCAGCATTTT. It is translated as CASSGRVGNQPQHF.

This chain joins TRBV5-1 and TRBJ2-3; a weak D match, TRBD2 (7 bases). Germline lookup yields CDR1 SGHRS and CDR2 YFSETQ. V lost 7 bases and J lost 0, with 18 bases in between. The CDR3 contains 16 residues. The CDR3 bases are TGCGCCAGCCGAGAGGGGGGGGCGGCGAGCACAGATACGCAGTATTTT. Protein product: CASREGGAASTDTQYF.

CDR3 sequence (DNA): TGCGCCAGCAGCCAACAACAGGGGGGCTATGGCTACACCTTC. Translation: CASSQQQGGYGYTF. The chain joins TRBV4-1 to TRBJ1-2, with 8 bases fitting TRBD1. The CDR3 is 14 amino acids. The V segment lost 2 bases and the J segment 4 bases; nucleotides outside the gene matches: 3. Germline V gives CDR1 MGHRA, CDR2 YSYEKL.

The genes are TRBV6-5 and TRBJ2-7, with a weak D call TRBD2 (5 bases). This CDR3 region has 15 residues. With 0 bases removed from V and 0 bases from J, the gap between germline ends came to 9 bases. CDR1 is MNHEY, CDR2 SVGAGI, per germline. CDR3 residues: CASSYSPSNSYEQYF. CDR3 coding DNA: TGTGCCAGCAGTTACTCACCTAGCAACTCCTACGAGCAGTACTTC.

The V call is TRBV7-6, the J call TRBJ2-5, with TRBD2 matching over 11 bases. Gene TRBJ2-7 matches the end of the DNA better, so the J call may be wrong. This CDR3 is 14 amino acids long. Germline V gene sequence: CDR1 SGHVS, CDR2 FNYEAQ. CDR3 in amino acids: CASSLVGLAGEQYF. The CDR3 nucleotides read TGTGCCAGCAGCTTAGTAGGACTAGCGGGCGAGCAGTACTTC.

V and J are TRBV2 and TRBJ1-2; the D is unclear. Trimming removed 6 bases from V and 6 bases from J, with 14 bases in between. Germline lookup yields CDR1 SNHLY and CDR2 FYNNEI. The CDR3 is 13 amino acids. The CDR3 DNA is TGTGCCAGCAGCACCAACGGCGGAAATGGCTACACCTTC. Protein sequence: CASSTNGGNGYTF.

The CDR3 spells CASRIQGFTEAFF. The CDR3 DNA sequence: TGTGCCAGCAGAATACAGGGATTTACTGAAGCTTTCTTT. The chain uses TRBV6-1 and TRBJ1-1; D may be TRBD1 (6 bases). This CDR3 is 13 amino acids long. Germline lookup yields CDR1 MNHNS and CDR2 SASEGT. Between the trimmed V and J ends, which lost 6 bases and 5 bases, there was a span of 13 bases.

The CDR3 here is CASSPTDLGGGYTF. The CDR3, as DNA: TGTGCCAGCTCACCCACGGACCTGGGGGGTGGCTACACCTTC. The chain recombines TRBV18 with TRBJ1-2; perhaps TRBD1 as D (5 bases). This CDR3 spans 14 amino acids. The germline gives CDR1 KGHSH, CDR2 LQKENI. V was trimmed by 3 bases and J by 7 bases, leaving 15 bases between them.

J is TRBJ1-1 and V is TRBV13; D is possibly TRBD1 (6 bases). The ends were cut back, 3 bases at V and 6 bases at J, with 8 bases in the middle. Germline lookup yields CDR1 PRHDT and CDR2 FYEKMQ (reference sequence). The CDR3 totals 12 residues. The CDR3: CASSLGTSEAFF. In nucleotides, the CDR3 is TGTGCCAGCAGCTTGGGGACATCTGAAGCTTTCTTT. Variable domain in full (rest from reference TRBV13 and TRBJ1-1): AAGVIQSPRHLIKEKRETATLKCYPIPRHDTVYWYQQGPGQDPQFLISFYEKMQSDKGSIPDRFSAQQFSDYHSELNMSSLELGDSALYFCASSLGTSEAFFGQGTRLTVV.

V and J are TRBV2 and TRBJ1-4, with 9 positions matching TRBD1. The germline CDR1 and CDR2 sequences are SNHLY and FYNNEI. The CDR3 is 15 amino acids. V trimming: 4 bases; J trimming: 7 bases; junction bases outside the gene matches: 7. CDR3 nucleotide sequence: TGTGCCAGCAGTGTACAGGGGGCAAGTAGTGAAAAACTGTTTTTT. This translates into CASSVQGASSEKLFF.

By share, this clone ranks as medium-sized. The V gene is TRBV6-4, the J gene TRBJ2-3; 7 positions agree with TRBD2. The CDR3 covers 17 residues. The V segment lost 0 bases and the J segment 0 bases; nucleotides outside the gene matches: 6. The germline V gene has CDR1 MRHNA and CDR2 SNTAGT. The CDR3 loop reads CASSDSAGGGSTDTQYF. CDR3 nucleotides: TGTGCCAGCAGTGACTCGGCGGGCGGGGGTAGCACAGATACGCAGTATTTT.

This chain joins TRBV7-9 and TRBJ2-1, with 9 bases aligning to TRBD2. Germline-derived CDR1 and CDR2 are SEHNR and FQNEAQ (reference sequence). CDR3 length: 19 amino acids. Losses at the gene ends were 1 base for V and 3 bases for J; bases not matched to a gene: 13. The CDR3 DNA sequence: TGTGCCAGCAGCTTAGTCTCTAGCGGGATCCCCCTCCTCTACAATGAGCAGTTCTTC. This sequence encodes CASSLVSSGIPLLYNEQFF.

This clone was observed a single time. The DNA for the CDR3 is TGTGCCAGCAGCTTCGGCGGGGGGGCAAAAAACATTCAGTACTTC. Translation gives CASSFGGGAKNIQYF. The genes are TRBV11-3 and TRBJ2-4; TRBD2 agrees at 9 bases. The CDR3 spans 15 residues. The germline CDR1 and CDR2 sequences are SGHNT and YENEEA. V lost 3 bases, J lost 4 bases, and 4 bases stayed unmatched.

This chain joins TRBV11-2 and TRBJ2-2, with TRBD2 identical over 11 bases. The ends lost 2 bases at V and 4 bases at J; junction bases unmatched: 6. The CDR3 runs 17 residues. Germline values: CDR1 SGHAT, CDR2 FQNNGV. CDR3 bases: TGTGCCAGCAGCTTACCTACTAGCGGGGGCGGCACCGGGGAGCTGTTTTTT. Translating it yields CASSLPTSGGGTGELFF.